A selection of T cell receptor beta chains follows, all from one sample in a study of blood T cells in healthy people across ages. From the 5' RACE reads, TCRdb called clonotypes with MiXCR, one entry per CDR3 protein. The sample records over 500,000 distinct CDR3 sequences, approximately 26% being singletons. These data were likewise used in another study, on T cells of mothers and their children.

Material: blood. Receptors originate from a boy aged 2 to 10 in good health. Both conserved end residues are part of each CDR3. A D gene is named only where the DNA matches it firmly. Clone size is given for some rows only: seen once, a few or many times, or a class if the clone is expanded.

V	size	D	J	CDR3	DNA
TRBV27	-	-	TRBJ2-5	CASSADQETQYF	TGTGCCAGCAGTGCAGACCAAGAGACCCAGTACTTC
TRBV12-3/TRBV12-4	few	-	TRBJ2-7	CASSDGSPYEQYF	TGTGCCAGCAGTGACGGGAGCCCCTACGAGCAGTACTTC
TRBV20-1	few	TRBD1	TRBJ2-1	CSARDGTGMGEQFF	TGCAGTGCTAGAGATGGGACAGGGATGGGTGAGCAGTTCTTC
TRBV20-1	few	-	TRBJ1-4	CSARYRANEKLFF	TGCAGTGCTAGATACCGGGCGAATGAAAAACTGTTTTTT
TRBV20-1	-	-	TRBJ2-5	CSARQFRGETQYF	TGCAGTGCTAGACAGTTCAGGGGAGAGACCCAGTACTTC
TRBV12-3/TRBV12-4	once	TRBD2	TRBJ2-5	CASSVAGEKTQYF	TGTGCCAGCAGTGTAGCGGGAGAAAAGACCCAGTACTTC
TRBV4-1	few	TRBD2	TRBJ2-5	CASSQDSGSGKTQYF	TGCGCCAGCAGCCAAGATAGCGGGAGTGGGAAGACCCAGTACTTC
TRBV6-2/TRBV6-3	medium-sized	-	TRBJ2-1	CASSYPGHGSYNEQFF	TGTGCCAGCAGTTACCCGGGACATGGATCCTACAATGAGCAGTTCTTC
TRBV12-3/TRBV12-4	-	TRBD1	TRBJ2-6	CASSFAGGGANVLTF	TGTGCCAGCAGTTTTGCAGGGGGAGGGGCCAACGTCCTGACTTTC
TRBV6-6	-	-	TRBJ2-3	CASSYGFEFGTDTQYF	TGTGCCAGCAGTTATGGGTTCGAATTCGGCACAGATACGCAGTATTTT
TRBV15	many	-	TRBJ2-7	CATSRYRSSGYEQYF	TGTGCCACCAGCAGGTACAGGAGCTCGGGCTACGAGCAGTACTTC
TRBV2	-	TRBD2	TRBJ2-5	CASSKRRLAGGQETQYF	TGTGCCAGCAGTAAACGACGACTAGCGGGAGGACAAGAGACCCAGTACTTC
TRBV20-1	once	TRBD2	TRBJ2-3	CSARDAASGGANTQYF	TGCAGTGCTAGAGATGCCGCTAGCGGGGGGGCTAATACGCAGTATTTT
TRBV7-9	-	-	TRBJ2-7	CASSSGEYEQYF	TGTGCCAGCAGCTCGGGAGAATACGAGCAGTACTTC
TRBV29-1	-	TRBD2	TRBJ2-1	CSVFGLAGRNEQFF	TGCAGCGTATTCGGACTAGCAGGGAGAAATGAGCAGTTCTTC
TRBV7-9	-	-	TRBJ2-7	CASSAYGAYEQYF	TGTGCCAGCAGCGCGTATGGGGCCTACGAGCAGTACTTC
TRBV7-2	-	TRBD1	TRBJ2-4	CASSLVRDRGGKNIQYF	TGTGCCAGCAGCTTAGTGAGGGACAGGGGAGGCAAAAACATTCAGTACTTC
TRBV7-9	-	-	TRBJ1-1	CASSLEGLGDTEAFF	TGTGCCAGCAGCTTAGAGGGGTTGGGGGACACTGAAGCTTTCTTT
TRBV6-4	-	-	TRBJ2-3	CASSDSISGTQYF	TGTGCCAGCAGTGACTCGATCTCGGGTACGCAGTATTTT
TRBV6-1	-	-	TRBJ1-5	CASSEGQNNLPQHF	TGTGCCAGCAGTGAAGGGCAGAACAATCTGCCCCAGCATTTT
TRBV15	-	-	TRBJ2-7	CATSRAYRDGYEQYF	TGTGCCACCAGCAGAGCCTACAGGGACGGCTACGAGCAGTACTTC
TRBV19	-	TRBD2	TRBJ2-1	CASSKGLAGGPNSYNEQFF	TGTGCCAGTAGTAAGGGGCTAGCGGGAGGCCCGAACTCCTACAATGAGCAGTTCTTC
TRBV20-1	few	-	TRBJ1-1	CSATGTPTEAFF	TGCAGTGCAACCGGGACCCCCACTGAAGCTTTCTTT
TRBV7-9	-	-	TRBJ2-1	CASSSPDIRSNERFF	TGTGCCAGCAGCTCCCCTGATATCCGGAGCAATGAGCGGTTCTTC
TRBV2	few	-	TRBJ2-5	CASSEETRKGGTQYF	TGTGCCAGCAGTGAAGAGACTAGGAAGGGGGGGACCCAGTACTTC
TRBV5-1	few	TRBD2	TRBJ2-3	CASSLASGSGGDTQYF	TGCGCCAGCAGCTTGGCCAGCGGGAGCGGCGGGGATACGCAGTATTTT
TRBV5-8	-	-	TRBJ1-1	CASSRTGGPGERAFF	TGTGCCAGCAGCCGAACCGGGGGGCCTGGCGAAAGAGCTTTCTTT
TRBV12-3/TRBV12-4	once	-	TRBJ1-4	CASSPGMSNEKLFF	TGTGCCAGCAGTCCAGGGATGTCTAATGAAAAACTGTTTTTT
TRBV19	-	TRBD1	TRBJ2-4	CASSVPGQGAKNIQYF	TGTGCCAGTAGTGTACCGGGACAGGGTGCCAAAAACATTCAGTACTTC
TRBV7-3	few	-	TRBJ2-6	CASSLMSSGANVLTF	TGTGCCAGCAGCTTAATGTCCTCTGGGGCCAACGTCCTGACTTTC
TRBV7-2	-	-	TRBJ1-1	CASSTGRDTEAFF	TGTGCCAGCAGCACCGGGAGGGACACTGAAGCTTTCTTT
TRBV7-9	few	TRBD2	TRBJ2-7	CASTERSGRAYEQYF	TGTGCCAGCACCGAACGAAGCGGGAGGGCTTACGAGCAGTACTTC
TRBV20-1	few	-	TRBJ1-3	CSAWAGFGNTIYF	TGCAGTGCTTGGGCAGGGTTCGGAAACACCATATATTTT
TRBV11-2	-	-	TRBJ2-4	CASSPPGQGNIQYF	TGTGCCAGCAGCCCACCGGGGCAGGGGAACATTCAGTACTTC
TRBV7-2	few	TRBD2	TRBJ2-2	CASSLAGLRGGAGELFF	TGTGCCAGCAGCTTAGCAGGCCTTCGCGGGGGGGCCGGGGAGCTGTTTTTT
TRBV20-1	-	-	TRBJ1-1	CSTHGGGIGRTEAFF	TGCAGTACCCACGGGGGCGGGATCGGGAGAACTGAAGCTTTCTTT
TRBV6-6	once	TRBD1	TRBJ2-7	CASRTSGGSGEQYF	TGTGCCAGCAGGACATCAGGGGGAAGTGGCGAGCAGTACTTC
TRBV3-1	few	TRBD1	TRBJ2-7	CASSRDRFPYEQYF	TGTGCCAGCAGCCGGGACAGGTTTCCCTACGAGCAGTACTTC
TRBV5-5	few	TRBD2	TRBJ2-1	CASSDRSGLAGGPGNEQFF	TGTGCCAGCAGCGATCGATCGGGACTAGCGGGAGGGCCGGGGAATGAGCAGTTCTTC
TRBV12-5	few	TRBD2	TRBJ2-7	CASTHSGKYEQYF	TGTGCTAGTACCCATAGCGGGAAGTACGAGCAGTACTTC
TRBV5-6	-	-	TRBJ1-5	CASSRMGRRRNQPQHF	TGTGCCAGCAGCCGAATGGGGAGGAGGCGCAATCAGCCCCAGCATTTT
TRBV21-1	few	-	TRBJ1-1	CASTLRRGPPTAFF	TGTGCCAGCACACTTCGTCGCGGGCCCCCGACGGCTTTCTTT
TRBV18	few	-	TRBJ2-7	CASSPQKTGVYEQYF	TGTGCCAGCTCACCACAGAAAACAGGCGTCTACGAGCAGTACTTC
TRBV6-5	-	TRBD1	TRBJ2-7	CASRGTVYTYEQYF	TGTGCCAGCAGGGGGACAGTGTACACCTACGAGCAGTACTTC
TRBV5-8	few	-	TRBJ1-2	CASSSSSGVYGYTF	TGTGCCAGCAGCTCGTCATCAGGAGTCTATGGCTACACCTTC
TRBV27	-	-	TRBJ2-7	CASSFGLPYEQYF	TGTGCCAGCAGTTTCGGACTTCCCTACGAGCAGTACTTC
TRBV20-1	few	-	TRBJ2-3	CSANKGSTDTQYF	TGCAGTGCTAACAAGGGGAGCACAGATACGCAGTATTTT